The clone carrying this T cell receptor beta chain was seen more than once but under ten times. Its specificity is unknown. This sample was included in a study of vaccination and CD4 T cells after COVID-19. The wider study: Convalescent donors were composed of six males and four females, of whom two were Hispanic. For post-vaccine samples, collection took place a median roughly 76 days after dose two, ranging from 14 to 241.

Stated treatment: roughly 11-day PBMC culture with coronavirus spike peptide pools or control peptides (ViraFEST assay). TCRs were sequenced by ViraFEST after antigen-specific T cells had been expanded with peptide pools. Between the trimmed V and J ends, which lost 1 base and 6 bases, there was a span of 6 bases. Germline loops: CDR1 GTSNPN, CDR2 SVGIG (reference sequence). There are 11 residues in the CDR3. At the Johns Hopkins FTIC core, DNA taken from cultured CD4+ T cells was sequenced by way of the Oncomine TCR Beta short-read assay. Someone extracted genomic DNA from cultured CD4+ T cells. Using its own MiXCR run on the PCR reads, TCRdb lists one record per CDR3 protein. The data show 24,000 or so distinct CDR3 sequences, more than 35% seen once.

Sequencing was performed on CD4+ T cells from blood, cultured in vitro. This receptor was identified in a human donor who had recovered from COVID-19. J is TRBJ1-1 and V is TRBV30, with D possibly being TRBD1 (5 bases). In DNA form, the CDR3 reads TGTGCCTGGAGTGGGGGGGCTGAAGCTTTCTTT. This codes for CAWSGGAEAFF.